Sequencing of this T cell receptor beta chain was carried out in a study of identical twins. The authors used template switching to add a universal primer site and gave cDNA unique molecular identifiers. MiXCR, applied by TCRdb to the 5' RACE reads, yields one record per CDR3 protein. The table has 550,000 to 700,000 distinct CDR3 sequences, about 20% seen once; the top ten hold over 4%. This clonotype was seen repeatedly, ten times or more. What it binds is not known. Study outcomes and limitations: Among monozygotic twins, out-of-frame TCR alpha sharing exceeded what models predicted.

The CDR3 spans 15 residues. V lost 3 bases and J 2 bases, leaving 13 bases between the germline ends. This sample was shared with a second study, whose subject was T cells expressing NK-cell markers. As that study records: Within the sequenced cohort of eight donors, seven exhibited HCMV seropositivity and one was seronegative. NKG2C+ dominant clonotypes from a handful of donors made up about 1.0-7.5% of CD8+ T cells.

This TCR was recovered from a woman under 30 in good health. This chain uses TRBV12-3 or TRBV12-4 with TRBJ1-1; TRBD1 might be the D (5 bases). The source material was PBMCs. The CDR3 loop reads CASSFSQGLNTEAFF. The CDR3 region has the DNA TGTGCCAGCAGTTTTTCGCAGGGATTAAACACTGAAGCTTTCTTT.